This T cell receptor (beta chain) emerged from a study of high-grade serous ovarian cancer treatment subgroups. Across the study: Mean per sample: around 14,000 reads, 6,000 to 8,000 unique TCR beta rearrangements.

Tumor samples were obtained before definitive surgery or chemotherapy. About this clone itself: What it recognizes is unknown.

TCRdb's copy holds only in-frame clones and misses some; the assay was immunoSEQ multiplex PCR. This sample carries around 37,000 clones, about 80% of them seen once, and the ten largest clones take less than 4%. Study outcomes and limitations: Without spatial data, bulk sequencing limits insight into HGSC tumor diversity. The analyses considered CDR3 and ignored CDR1 and CDR2. Clonal relatedness tracked neoantigen level, and by trend copy number and mutation load.

This sequence was found in a human donor with high-grade serous ovarian cancer. The specimen sequenced was tumor tissue.

In nucleotides, the CDR3 is TGTGCCAGCAGCCCGTCGGAGGGGAGCTCCTACAATGAGCAGTTCTTC. The encoded protein is CASSPSEGSSYNEQFF. The chain combines TRBV7-8 with TRBJ2-1; weak D call: TRBD2 (6 bases). This CDR3 region has 16 residues. The V and J ends lost 5 bases and 0 bases respectively, with 14 bases between them. Germline CDR1 SGHVS, CDR2 FQNEAQ.